Included here is one T cell receptor beta chain sequence, with context. This specimen belongs to a study of T cells in Graves' hyperthyroidism and ophthalmopathy. Template material for amplifying TCR beta CDR3 regions consisted of RNA transcripts. The primer set for the first-round RT-PCR of the TCR CDR3 was HTBI. TCRdb processed the multiplex PCR reads anew with MiXCR; each CDR3 protein has one entry. Among about 570,000 distinct CDR3 sequences listed, roughly 15% were seen once. The sequencing sample was made of blood. The clonotype was recovered from a woman aged 35 to 49 with Graves' hyperthyroidism.

This CDR3 reads CASSSGGGYTEAFF. CDR3 DNA: TGTGCCAGCAGTTCAGGGGGTGGTTACACTGAAGCTTTCTTT. The V call is TRBV6-2 or TRBV6-3, the J call TRBJ1-1; 7 nucleotides match TRBD1. Unmatched junction bases numbered 5, after V lost 4 bases and J lost 3 bases. CDR1 and CDR2 from the germline V gene are MNHEY and SVGEGT. The CDR3 totals 14 residues.